This T cell receptor (beta chain) derives from a study of regulatory T cells in long-lasting Graves disease. Documented time point: persistent/refractory GD, antithyroid drugs over 5 years with positive TRAb. Preparation of the TCR library used RNA extracted from PBMCs. American Thyroid Association guidelines defined how Graves' disease was diagnosed. Each patient gave 8.5 to 10 milliliters of EDTA-anticoagulated peripheral blood. Relying on iRepertoire HTBI primers and Arm-PCR of CDR3 regions, the team built TCR beta libraries. Per the original data handling: Segment identification across samples yielded around 64 TRBV and 13 to 15 TRBJ segments. TCRdb passed the multiplex PCR reads through MiXCR, listing each CDR3 protein once. The V and J calls come from TCRdb's annotation, not from the publication. The repertoire holds fewer than 450,000 distinct CDR3 sequences, with around 22% as singletons. This clonotype was observed a handful of times.

This receptor was obtained from a female donor with Graves disease. The specimen was peripheral blood mononuclear cells (PBMCs), collected when the disease was refractory, from a patient treated with antithyroid drugs.

The CDR3 sequence is CASSTPGERVAAFF. CDR3 coding DNA: TGTGCCAGCAGTACCCCCGGGGAACGGGTTGCAGCTTTCTTT. This chain links TRBV27 with TRBJ1-1; D uncertain. CDR1 is MNHEY, CDR2 SMNVEV, per germline (reference sequence). The CDR3 length is 14 residues. With 5 bases removed from V and 10 bases from J, the gap between germline ends came to 20 bases.